This is a list of T cell receptor beta chains from one sample in a study of glioma-infiltrating T cells. MiXCR, run by TCRdb on the multiplex PCR reads, gives a single entry per CDR3 protein. The sample shows some 12,000 distinct CDR3 sequences, roughly 29% of them seen only once. Sequencing was performed on glioma tissue, nonneoplastic brain tissue, or PBMCs (not recorded which). The source is a human donor with low-grade glioma or glioblastoma, undergoing nonglioma brain surgery, or in good health (not recorded which). CDR3s include the opening cysteine and the closing phenylalanine or tryptophan. The order of the fields is D gene, V gene, clone size, J gene, CDR3 DNA, CDR3 protein. A D gene is named only where the DNA matches it firmly. The size of a clone is reported for some rows only, either as once, few or many, or as a class for expanded clones.

NA	TRBV5-1	NA	TRBJ2-3	TGCGCCAGCAGCTTGGGCAATTCGGCAGATACGCAGTATTTT	CASSLGNSADTQYF
TRBD1	TRBV20-1	many	TRBJ2-2	TGCAGTGCTAGAGATTCAGGGGGCGGGGAGCTGTTTTTT	CSARDSGGGELFF
NA	TRBV6-1	many	TRBJ2-7	TGTGCCAAGGAAACCGGGACACTTTCCTACGAGCAGTACTTC	CAKETGTLSYEQYF
TRBD2	TRBV24-1	NA	TRBJ2-1	TGTGCCACCAGTGATTCGGGGACTAGCGTTTACAATGAGCAGTTCTTC	CATSDSGTSVYNEQFF
NA	TRBV20-1	many	TRBJ2-1	TGCAGTGCTAGAGATATGGGAAGCTCCTACAATGAGCAGTTCTTC	CSARDMGSSYNEQFF
NA	TRBV28	many	TRBJ1-2	TGTGCCAGCTCTGACCCGATGGGGCTTTATGGCTACACCTTC	CASSDPMGLYGYTF
TRBD1	TRBV7-7	NA	TRBJ2-1	TGTGCTAGCAGCTTGGACAGGGAAAATGAGCAGTTCTTC	CASSLDRENEQFF
TRBD2	TRBV20-1	many	TRBJ2-7	TGCAGTGCAAAGAGGCCTAGCGGGTACTACGAGCAGTACTTC	CSAKRPSGYYEQYF
TRBD2	TRBV27	many	TRBJ2-2	TGTGCCAGCAGTCTCCTAGCGGGAGACGACACCGGGGAGCTGTTTTTT	CASSLLAGDDTGELFF
NA	TRBV18	few	TRBJ2-1	TGTGCCAGCTCACCAGGATATACTCACAATGAGCAGTTCTTC	CASSPGYTHNEQFF
TRBD2	TRBV5-1	NA	TRBJ2-7	TGCGCCAGCAGCTCAACCCTAGCGGGGTCCTACGAGCAGTACTTC	CASSSTLAGSYEQYF
NA	TRBV7-8	few	TRBJ1-2	TGTGCCAGCAGCTTAGTGCCAGACGCTAACTATGGCTACACCTTC	CASSLVPDANYGYTF
TRBD2	TRBV14	few	TRBJ2-1	TGTGCCAGCAGCGCCGGGACTAGCGCCTACAATGAGCAGTTCTTC	CASSAGTSAYNEQFF
NA	TRBV6-4	few	TRBJ2-2	TGTGCCAGCAGTCCGGAGGGATCTACCGGGGAGCTGTTTTTT	CASSPEGSTGELFF
NA	TRBV14	NA	TRBJ1-1	TGTGCCAGCAGCCAAGTGGACGGCCAAGCTTTCTTT	CASSQVDGQAFF
NA	TRBV2	NA	TRBJ1-5	TGTGCCAGCAGGGGACGGGGGGTTCAGCCCCAGCATTTT	CASRGRGVQPQHF
NA	TRBV12-3/TRBV12-4	few	TRBJ1-1	TGTGCCAGCAGTCCTACAGGGTACACTGAAGCTTTCTTT	CASSPTGYTEAFF
TRBD2	TRBV6-1	medium-sized	TRBJ2-3	TGTGCCAGCTCAAGGGAGCGGGAGGCAGATACGCAGTATTTT	CASSREREADTQYF
TRBD1	TRBV24-1	few	TRBJ2-1	TGTGCCACCAGTCTCGCTCATCCGGGGGGATTTCGACAGGGGGCCTACAATGAGCAGTTCTTC	CATSLAHPGGFRQGAYNEQFF
TRBD2	TRBV4-1	NA	TRBJ2-7	TGCGCCAGCAGCCCTGGGAGAAGGACTAGAGGTCCCTACGAGCAGTACTTC	CASSPGRRTRGPYEQYF
NA	TRBV12-3/TRBV12-4	NA	TRBJ2-3	TGTGCCAGCGGCAGGGAGGCCCGTAGCACAGATACGCAGTATTTT	CASGREARSTDTQYF
TRBD2	TRBV28	many	TRBJ2-2	TGTGCCAGCAGCCAAGGACTAGCGGGAGCCGGGGAGCTGTTTTTT	CASSQGLAGAGELFF
TRBD1	TRBV6-1	NA	TRBJ1-1	TGTGCCAGCATCGGACAGGACACTGAAGCTTTCTTT	CASIGQDTEAFF
NA	TRBV5-5	once	TRBJ2-3	TGTGCCAGCAGCCCCGTCGGACGCACAGATACGCAGTATTTT	CASSPVGRTDTQYF
NA	TRBV5-1	few	TRBJ1-1	TGCGCCAGCAGCAACCCCCTCTTCCGCGGCAGCATGTTGAACACTGAAGCTTTCTTT	CASSNPLFRGSMLNTEAFF
NA	TRBV7-3	NA	TRBJ2-3	TGTGCCAGCAGCTGCGGGACAGATACGCAGTATTTT	CASSCGTDTQYF
NA	TRBV11-2	NA	TRBJ1-4	TGTGCCAGCAGCCCGAGAACTGATGAAAAACTGTTTTTT	CASSPRTDEKLFF
NA	TRBV7-2	NA	TRBJ2-7	TGTGCCAGCAGCTTAGGAGGCGGAGACCTTAGAGAGCAGTACTTC	CASSLGGGDLREQYF
NA	TRBV7-3	few	TRBJ2-1	TGTGCCAGCAGCTCACGACCCAATGAGCAGTTCTTC	CASSSRPNEQFF
NA	TRBV27	medium-sized	TRBJ1-2	TGTGCCAGCAGTTTAGCAGGATCTAATGGCTACACCTTC	CASSLAGSNGYTF
NA	TRBV12-5	many	TRBJ2-1	TGTGCTAGTGGTTTCCAACTAGAGCAGTTCTTC	CASGFQLEQFF
NA	TRBV27	many	TRBJ2-2	TGTGCCAGCAGTTTTTCTGGGGAGCTGTTTTTT	CASSFSGELFF
NA	TRBV11-3	many	TRBJ1-1	TGTGCCAGCAGCCCGATGAACACTGAAGCTTTCTTT	CASSPMNTEAFF
NA	TRBV18	few	TRBJ2-7	TGTGCCAGCTCACCACCACACGGAGTAAGTAACGAGCAGTACTTC	CASSPPHGVSNEQYF
NA	TRBV7-3	few	TRBJ2-1	TGTGCCAGCAGCCAATCAACCGGGGGACTCAATGAGCAGTTCTTC	CASSQSTGGLNEQFF
NA	TRBV29-1	few	TRBJ1-1	TGCAGCGTTGAAGATGCCGCTGAAGCTTTCTTT	CSVEDAAEAFF
NA	TRBV30	once	TRBJ1-1	TGTGCCTGGAGCATCAGGGGTTCTGAAGCTTTCTTT	CAWSIRGSEAFF
NA	TRBV7-9	many	TRBJ2-3	TGTGCCAGCAGCTCCGCAGCAATCGGGACCACAGATACGCAGTATTTT	CASSSAAIGTTDTQYF
NA	TRBV20-1	many	TRBJ2-1	TGCAGTGCTAGAGAGGCCTCTCGGGAGAGAATCAATGAGCAGTTCTTC	CSAREASRERINEQFF
NA	TRBV20-1	medium-sized	TRBJ1-1	TGCAGTGCTAAACACCAGAACACTGAAGCTTTCTTT	CSAKHQNTEAFF
NA	TRBV6-4	few	TRBJ2-1	TGTGCCACCTCGAGGGACCCCAACTACAATGAGCAGTTCTTC	CATSRDPNYNEQFF
NA	TRBV27	many	TRBJ2-1	TGTGCCAGCAGCCCGGTTGGAAACTACAATGAGCAGTTCTTC	CASSPVGNYNEQFF
NA	TRBV20-1	many	TRBJ2-1	TGCAGTGCCGGGACCACAGGGAGCTCCTACAATGAGCAGTTCTTC	CSAGTTGSSYNEQFF
NA	TRBV2	many	TRBJ2-1	TGTGCCAGCAGTGAAGAGAAGCAGTTCTTC	CASSEEKQFF
TRBD2	TRBV7-3	few	TRBJ2-1	TGTGCCGCCTGGCGGGAGCCCTATGAGCAGTTCTTC	CAAWREPYEQFF
TRBD1	TRBV18	few	TRBJ2-7	TGTGCCAGCTCACGGATAAAGGAACAGGGGCTCCCCTACGAGCAGTACTTC	CASSRIKEQGLPYEQYF
TRBD2	TRBV20-1	many	TRBJ2-7	TGCAGTGCTAGATCTGGGACTAGCGGCTCCTACGAGCAGTACTTC	CSARSGTSGSYEQYF
TRBD2	TRBV10-2	many	TRBJ2-1	TGCGCCAGCAGTCCCCGGAGGGCGGGAGCCCCCAATGAGCAGTTCTTC	CASSPRRAGAPNEQFF
TRBD2	TRBV6-1	many	TRBJ2-1	TGTGCCAGCAGTGAACGGACTAGCGGGTACAATGAGCAGTTCTTC	CASSERTSGYNEQFF
NA	TRBV10-1	few	TRBJ2-3	TGCGCCAGCAGTGAGTCGTCGGACTACACAGATACGCAGTATTTT	CASSESSDYTDTQYF
NA	TRBV7-9	many	TRBJ1-6	TGTGCCAGCAGCTTAACGGGATGGGATAATTCACCCCTCCACTTT	CASSLTGWDNSPLHF